The 17 T cell receptor beta chains reported below all come from one sample, sequenced in a study of CD8 T cells in ankylosing spondylitis. TCRdb fed the 5' RACE reads into MiXCR, producing one record per CDR3 protein. The sample has 300,000 to 400,000 distinct CDR3 sequences, under 14% seen once. Sequences were obtained from blood, either unsorted or a sorted T cell fraction (not recorded which). The receptor set was obtained from a female donor with ankylosing spondylitis or in good health (not recorded which).

A word on this clonotype: The CDR3 does not close with the conserved phenylalanine or tryptophan, likely indicating a read error. This rearrangement joins TRBV7-8 to TRBJ2-7; 11 bases match TRBD1. Looked up from germline, CDR1 is SGHVS and CDR2 is FQNEAQ. V gave up 6 bases and J gave up 1 base; unmatched junction bases: 8. This CDR3 comprises 16 residues. This CDR3 is CASRLGQGALSYEQYY. CDR3 coding DNA: TGTGCCAGCAGACTCGGACAGGGGGCGTTATCCTACGAGCAGTACTAC.

This clonotype was recorded many times. The rearrangement uses TRBV5-5 and TRBJ1-4; D not certain. The CDR3 is made up of 15 amino acids. Germline V lookup: CDR1 SGHKS, CDR2 YYEKEE (reference sequence). V was shortened by 4 bases and J by 8 bases, with 18 bases between the two germline ends. DNA for the CDR3: TGTGCCAGCAGCAACTCCCCGAGACTTGGGGAAAAACTGTTTTTT. Translated: CASSNSPRLGEKLFF.

Regarding this clonotype: A much bigger clone sits one base away, suggesting this may be a read error. This sequence joins TRBV5-1 and TRBJ2-1; TRBD2 aligns across 9 bases. Germline values: CDR1 SGHRS, CDR2 YFSETQ. The CDR3 extends over 15 amino acids. DNA for the CDR3: TGCGCCAGCAGCAGAGGACTAGCGAGCTACAATGAGCAGTCCTTC. This encodes CASSRGLASYNEQSF.

Details on this clonotype: Since a much larger clone is just one base distant, this may be a read error. V usage is TRBV11-2 and J usage is TRBJ2-4; D is perhaps TRBD2 (5 bases). CDR1 SGHAT and CDR2 FQNNGV come from the germline V gene. The CDR3 runs 15 residues. CDR3 in amino acids: CANSAGRLAKNIQYF. The CDR3 nucleotides read TGTGCCAACAGCGCGGGCCGGTTAGCCAAAAACATTCAGTACTTC.

The rearrangement uses TRBV18 and TRBJ2-3; a possible D gene is TRBD2 (6 bases). The CDR3 is made up of 16 amino acids. Trimming took off 3 bases at V and 2 bases at J, with 15 bases between the two ends. Germline values: CDR1 KGHSH, CDR2 LQKENI. The CDR3 here is CASSPRLDLDTDTQYF. CDR3 nucleotide sequence: TGTGCCAGCTCACCTCGACTAGACTTGGACACAGATACGCAGTATTTT.

V is TRBV12-3 or TRBV12-4 and J is TRBJ2-4; D is perhaps TRBD2 (6 bases). V lost 6 bases and J 6 bases, leaving 18 bases between the germline ends. The CDR3 is 15 residues long. CDR3: CASRSKEGPLNIQYF. As DNA, the CDR3 is TGTGCCAGCAGGTCCAAGGAGGGCCCACTAAACATTCAGTACTTC.

Turning to this clonotype: This may come from a read error, since a much larger clone is one base off. The rearrangement links TRBV28 to TRBJ2-1; D is perhaps TRBD1 (6 bases). The CDR3 runs 16 residues. Germline V lookup: CDR1 MDHEN, CDR2 SYDVKM. The DNA of the CDR3 is TGTGCCAGCAGTCCAACAGGGACGATTACCTACAATGAGCGGTTCTTC. This codes for CASSPTGTITYNERFF.

This clonotype was observed many times. This chain joins TRBV10-3 and TRBJ2-3; the D is unclear. V lost 2 bases to trimming and J lost 8 bases, with 5 bases between them. Germline V gene data show CDR1 as ENHRY and CDR2 as SYGVKD. The CDR3 is 11 residues long. The CDR3 reads CAISEDRTQYF. The CDR3 bases are TGTGCCATCAGTGAGGACCGTACGCAGTATTTT.

This clonotype came up a few times. The DNA is omitted, as the CDR3 cannot be located on it reliably, and the CDR3 follows TCRdb's listing. The rearrangement uses TRBV30 and TRBJ2-7; TRBD1 is taken as the D call from the table, unchecked against the DNA. Germline-derived CDR1 and CDR2 are GTSNPN and SVGIG (reference sequence). The CDR3 comprises 11 residues, both ends counted. CDR3 protein: CAWGTGTGLYF.

This clonotype came up many times. The V call is TRBV12-3 or TRBV12-4, the J call TRBJ2-1, with unresolved D. CDR3 size: 12 residues. V shed 3 bases and J shed 7 bases, with 7 bases lying between them. CDR3 region: CASSFGPNEQFF. Written as DNA, the CDR3 is TGTGCCAGCAGTTTTGGGCCGAATGAGCAGTTCTTC.

This clonotype occurred many times. The chain joins TRBV29-1 to TRBJ1-3; tentatively, D is TRBD1 (6 bases). The CDR3 consists of 13 residues. Trimming left V 0 bases short and J 14 bases short, with 17 bases between. CDR1 is SQVTM and CDR2 is ANQGSEA in the germline V gene. DNA for the CDR3: TGCAGCGTTGAAGACAGGGGTCGTAGGGCCGTATATTTT. Translating it yields CSVEDRGRRAVYF.

Many counts were recorded for this clonotype. This chain connects TRBV9 to TRBJ2-1; 9 nucleotides agree with TRBD2. J lost 2 bases, V lost 1 base, and 1 base had no gene match. The CDR3 covers 15 residues. CDR1 SGDLS and CDR2 YYNGEE come from the germline V gene. The CDR3 DNA reads as TGTGCCAGCAGCGTAAGCGGGGGGCCCTACAATGAGCAGTTCTTC. Encoded protein: CASSVSGGPYNEQFF.

This clonotype came up many times. The CDR3 spells CASSQFSRQDNEQFF. The CDR3 bases are TGTGCCAGCAGCCAATTTTCTCGACAGGACAATGAGCAGTTCTTC. The chain combines TRBV7-2 with TRBJ2-1; D is perhaps TRBD1 (6 bases). The length of the CDR3 is 15 residues. The germline V gene has CDR1 SGHTA and CDR2 FQGNSA. The V end lost 5 bases, the J end lost 5 bases, and 16 bases lay between the germline ends.

This clonotype has just a few counts. The rearrangement links TRBV20-1 to TRBJ2-1, with 7 bases that match TRBD2. The J segment lost 0 bases and the V segment lost 6 bases, leaving 11 bases of the junction unmatched. The CDR3 loop spans 16 amino acids. CDR1 is DFQATT, CDR2 SNEGSKA, per germline (reference sequence). The CDR3 coding sequence is TGCAGTGCCATAGGAGGCCCTAGCGGCTCCTACAATGAGCAGTTCTTC. This translates into CSAIGGPSGSYNEQFF.

The V and J genes are TRBV7-2 and TRBJ2-1; 9 bases are shared with TRBD2. The CDR3 has 16 amino acids. Germline lookup yields CDR1 SGHTA and CDR2 FQGNSA. With 0 bases clipped from V and 9 bases from J, the junction kept 9 bases outside the gene matches. CDR3 sequence: CASSLAPSGKVGEQFF. CDR3 bases: TGTGCCAGCAGCTTAGCACCTAGCGGGAAAGTGGGTGAGCAGTTCTTC.

In this sample, this clonotype turned up many times. The V and J genes are TRBV12-3 or TRBV12-4 and TRBJ1-2; D is ambiguous. V was trimmed by 11 bases and J by 12 bases, leaving 16 bases between them. The CDR3 is 10 residues long. CDR3: CALGRIWHTF. CDR3 bases: TGTGCCCTAGGACGGATCTGGCACACCTTC.

V usage is TRBV7-2 and J usage is TRBJ1-6; 7 bases line up with TRBD1. V lost 7 bases to trimming and J lost 9 bases; unmatched junction nucleotides: 12. The CDR3 has 15 residues. Germline V gives CDR1 SGHTA, CDR2 FQGNSA. DNA of the CDR3: TGTGCCAGCACCGAATATGGGCAGGGGGGTTCACCCCTCCACTTT. Translation: CASTEYGQGGSPLHF. Combining the CDR3 with reference TRBV7-2 and TRBJ1-6 gives the whole variable domain GAGVSQSPSNKVTEKGKDVELRCDPISGHTALYWYRQSLGQGLEFLIYFQGNSAPDKSGLPSDRFSAERTGGSVSTLTIQRTQQEDSAVYLCASTEYGQGGSPLHFGNGTRLTVT.